The 28 T cell receptor beta chains in this list originate from one sample, sequenced in a study of cytomegalovirus exposure and HLA in healthy donors. PCR employed 60 Vbeta and 13 Jbeta primers. Using immunoSEQ multiplex PCR, the repertoire was profiled, and TCRdb retains in-frame clones only, with some absent. The sample records some 160,000 clones, around 78% being singletons. Sequencing was done on a sample of PBMCs. These receptors originate from a middle-aged woman in good health and CMV-seronegative.

This chain connects TRBV7-9 to TRBJ2-3, with 14 bases aligning to TRBD2. CDR1 and CDR2 (germline): SEHNR, FQNEAQ (reference sequence). With V trimmed by 3 bases and J by 2 bases, 7 bases remained unmatched. The CDR3 totals 18 residues. The DNA of the CDR3 is TGTGCCAGCAGCTTTCGGACTAGCGGGGGGTTCAACACAGATACGCAGTATTTT. Translated: CASSFRTSGGFNTDTQYF.

This clone was counted only a few times. V usage is TRBV5-1 and J usage is TRBJ2-7; 10 nucleotides align to TRBD2. V trimming: 0 bases; J trimming: 7 bases; junction bases outside the gene matches: 13. Germline V gene data show CDR1 as SGHRS and CDR2 as YFSETQ. This CDR3 has 17 residues. The CDR3 nucleotides read TGCGCCAGCAGCTTGGCTTTAGCTAGCGGGGGCTCGTGGGAGCAGTACTTC. The encoded protein is CASSLALASGGSWEQYF. Variable domain in full (rest from reference TRBV5-1 and TRBJ2-7): KAGVTQTPRYLIKTRGQQVTLSCSPISGHRSVSWYQQTPGQGLQFLFEYFSETQRNKGNFPGRFSGRQFSNSRSEMNVSTLELGDSALYLCASSLALASGGSWEQYFGPGTRLTVT.

The chain has TRBV7-3 and TRBJ1-4; a weak D match, TRBD1 (5 bases). The germline V gene has CDR1 SGHTA and CDR2 FQGTGA. The CDR3 loop spans 14 amino acids. Trimming removed 2 bases at V and 8 bases at J, with 12 bases between. The CDR3 nucleotides read TGTGCCAGCAGCTTATGGGGGAGGGACGAAAAACTGTTTTTT. Protein: CASSLWGRDEKLFF.

The chain has TRBV5-1 and TRBJ2-1; 14 positions match TRBD2. This CDR3 contains 15 residues. The ends lost 4 bases at V and 5 bases at J; junction bases unmatched: 2. Germline CDR1 is SGHRS and CDR2 is YFSETQ. The CDR3 loop is CASSGLAGGNNEQFF. CDR3 in DNA: TGCGCCAGCAGCGGACTAGCGGGGGGAAACAATGAGCAGTTCTTC.

V usage is TRBV5-1 and J usage is TRBJ2-7; TRBD1 matches 8 bases. The CDR3 has 12 amino acids. The trim removed 5 bases at V and 3 bases at J, leaving 1 base unmatched. CDR1 and CDR2 (germline): SGHRS, YFSETQ. This CDR3 reads CASRGQGYEQYF. In DNA form, the CDR3 reads TGCGCCAGCAGAGGACAGGGCTACGAGCAGTACTTC. Together with reference TRBV5-1 and TRBJ2-7, the CDR3 gives the full variable domain: KAGVTQTPRYLIKTRGQQVTLSCSPISGHRSVSWYQQTPGQGLQFLFEYFSETQRNKGNFPGRFSGRQFSNSRSEMNVSTLELGDSALYLCASRGQGYEQYFGPGTRLTVT.

The rearrangement joins TRBV11-2 to TRBJ1-1, with no clear D. Trimming stripped 1 base from V and 0 bases from J, with 9 bases between. Germline V CDR1 and CDR2: SGHAT, FQNNGV. The CDR3 is 15 residues long. The CDR3 here is CASSLVGTLNTEAFF. Written as DNA, the CDR3 is TGTGCCAGCAGCTTAGTGGGCACTTTGAACACTGAAGCTTTCTTT.

The genes are TRBV29-1 and TRBJ2-5; 8 bases agree with TRBD2. Germline trimming cut 7 bases from V and 3 bases from J; bases unmatched to any gene: 7. CDR3 size: 13 residues. The germline CDR1 and CDR2 sequences are SQVTM and ANQGSEA. The CDR3 is CSGQRGGEETQYF. The CDR3 nucleotides are TGCAGCGGGCAACGGGGGGGCGAAGAGACCCAGTACTTC. Together with reference TRBV29-1 and TRBJ2-5, the CDR3 gives the full variable domain: SAVISQKPSRDICQRGTSLTIQCQVDSQVTMMFWYRQQPGQSLTLIATANQGSEATYESGFVIDKFPISRPNLTFSTLTVSNMSPEDSSIYLCSGQRGGEETQYFGPGTRLLVL.

This clone occurred once. The rearrangement links TRBV10-3 to TRBJ1-1, with 7 bases lining up with TRBD1. The germline V gene encodes CDR1 ENHRY and CDR2 SYGVKD. J lost 5 bases, V lost 4 bases, and 4 bases had no gene match. CDR3 size: 13 residues. CDR3 coding DNA: TGTGCCATCAGTGGGACAGGAAGAACTGAAGCTTTCTTT. It is translated as CAISGTGRTEAFF.

The chain couples TRBV29-1 to TRBJ2-3, with D perhaps matching TRBD2 (5 bases). Germline V gene sequence: CDR1 SQVTM, CDR2 ANQGSEA. The CDR3 is 12 amino acids. Trimming took 3 bases from V and 5 from J, leaving 9 bases between them. CDR3 coding DNA: TGCAGCGTTGACTCGGGGATAGATACGCAGTATTTT. Translating gives CSVDSGIDTQYF.

This CDR3 is CASSLARPLTSVETQYF. Written as DNA, the CDR3 is TGTGCCAGCAGCTTAGCCCGTCCTTTGACTAGTGTGGAGACCCAGTACTTC. This chain joins TRBV11-1 and TRBJ2-5; TRBD2 might be the D (6 bases). Trimming took 0 bases from V and 5 from J, leaving 19 bases between them. CDR3 length: 17 amino acids. CDR1 and CDR2 from the germline V gene are SGHAT and FQDESV (reference sequence). Drawing the rest from reference TRBV11-1 and TRBJ2-5, the complete variable domain is EAEVAQSPRYKITEKSQAVAFWCDPISGHATLYWYRQILGQGPELLVQFQDESVVDDSQLPKDRFSAERLKGVDSTLKIQPAELGDSAMYLCASSLARPLTSVETQYFGPGTRLLVL.

The gene calls are TRBV5-1 and TRBJ2-7, with D uncertain. There are 14 residues in the CDR3. The germline V gene encodes CDR1 SGHRS and CDR2 YFSETQ. V dropped 4 bases and J dropped 7 bases, with 18 bases sitting between them. CDR3 amino acids: CASSLTDIPREQYF. DNA of the CDR3: TGCGCCAGCAGCCTGACCGACATCCCCCGGGAGCAGTACTTC.

The chain is built from TRBV27 and TRBJ2-2; 12 nucleotides align to TRBD1. The CDR3 runs 18 residues. Germline V gene sequence: CDR1 MNHEY, CDR2 SMNVEV (reference sequence). V trimming: 5 bases; J trimming: 2 bases; junction bases outside the gene matches: 9. The CDR3 spells CASSLRGQGARNTGELFF. The CDR3 DNA follows: TGTGCCAGCAGTCTTCGGGGACAGGGGGCGCGAAACACCGGGGAGCTGTTTTTT.

The V gene is TRBV19, the J gene TRBJ1-2; possible D gene TRBD1, 6 bases. Germline loops: CDR1 LNHDA, CDR2 SQIVND (reference sequence). The CDR3 covers 13 residues. The V and J ends lost 6 bases and 4 bases respectively, with 12 bases between them. CDR3: CASRIVGAYGYTF. The CDR3 nucleotides are TGTGCCAGTAGGATTGTGGGGGCCTATGGCTACACCTTC.

The rearrangement uses TRBV27 and TRBJ2-2; no clear D. The CDR3 spans 14 residues. CDR1 and CDR2 (germline): MNHEY, SMNVEV (reference sequence). Trimming shortened V by 6 bases and J by 7 bases, and 15 bases separated the two germline ends. DNA of the CDR3: TGTGCCAGCAGCGTGGAGTTTCCGGGCGGGGAGCTGTTTTTT. Its translation is CASSVEFPGGELFF.

This clone appeared many times. The genes are TRBV6-1 and TRBJ1-6; D gene ambiguous. V was cut by 3 bases and J by 7 bases, with 7 bases left in between. The CDR3 has 13 amino acids. Germline lookup yields CDR1 MNHNS and CDR2 SASEGT. The CDR3 nucleotides are TGTGCCAGCAGTGAGGGCAGCAATTCACCCCTCCACTTT. Protein: CASSEGSNSPLHF.

The chain combines TRBV19 with TRBJ1-2; unclear D gene. V dropped 4 bases and J dropped 2 bases, with 8 bases sitting between them. Germline V gene data show CDR1 as LNHDA and CDR2 as SQIVND (reference sequence). The CDR3 spans 13 residues. CDR3 region: CASSRTGNYGYTF. Here the CDR3 DNA reads TGTGCCAGTAGTAGGACGGGGAACTATGGCTACACCTTC. The variable domain in full, with the rest retrieved from reference TRBV19 and TRBJ1-2, is DGGITQSPKYLFRKEGQNVTLSCEQNLNHDAMYWYRQDPGQGLRLIYYSQIVNDFQKGDIAEGYSVSREKKESFPLTVTSAQKNPTAFYLCASSRTGNYGYTFGSGTRLTVV.

The chain joins TRBV2 to TRBJ1-2, with D unresolved. The germline gives CDR1 SNHLY, CDR2 FYNNEI. This CDR3 comprises 13 residues. The ends were cut back, 3 bases at V and 4 bases at J, with 9 bases in the middle. CDR3 loop: CASSDRQAYGYTF. CDR3 coding DNA: TGTGCCAGCAGTGATCGGCAGGCCTATGGCTACACCTTC.

The chain combines TRBV9 with TRBJ1-2; no reliable D call. Trimming shortened V by 0 bases and J by 10 bases, and 7 bases separated the two germline ends. The CDR3 contains 11 residues. Germline CDR1 and CDR2: SGDLS and YYNGEE. The CDR3 protein is CASSVGDIYTF. The CDR3 region has the DNA TGTGCCAGCAGCGTAGGAGACATCTACACCTTC.

This rearrangement joins TRBV7-9 to TRBJ2-3, with 7 bases fitting TRBD2. Germline assignment: CDR1 SEHNR and CDR2 FQNEAQ (reference sequence). The trim removed 5 bases at V and 2 bases at J, leaving 16 bases unmatched. The CDR3 is 18 residues long. The CDR3 nucleotides are TGTGCCAGCAGCCCCCGGACTAGATCGGGGACTTACACAGATACGCAGTATTTT. It encodes CASSPRTRSGTYTDTQYF.

Worth noting for this clone: Other DNA sequences from this sample encode an identical CDR3 as well. The chain combines TRBV6-1 with TRBJ1-4, with D perhaps TRBD1 (5 bases). Between the trimmed V and J ends, which lost 4 bases and 5 bases, there was a span of 17 bases. From germline, CDR1 is MNHNS and CDR2 SASEGT. The length of the CDR3 is 16 residues. CDR3 sequence (DNA): TGTGCCAGCAGTGGGGGCCGAGGGACTTGGAATGAAAAACTGTTTTTT. Amino acid sequence: CASSGGRGTWNEKLFF.

The gene calls are TRBV28 and TRBJ1-1; D gene unclear. Germline values: CDR1 MDHEN, CDR2 SYDVKM. Deletions cut 5 bases from V and 6 bases from J, with 16 bases between. This CDR3 spans 14 amino acids. The CDR3 sequence is CASSPGRRTAEAFF. The CDR3 DNA follows: TGTGCCAGCAGTCCTGGCAGGCGAACCGCTGAAGCTTTCTTT.

The rearrangement joins TRBV5-1 to TRBJ2-3; possible D gene TRBD2, 5 bases. The CDR3 is made up of 16 amino acids. V was pared by 1 base and J by 6 bases, with 18 bases between. Germline CDR1 SGHRS, CDR2 YFSETQ. CDR3 in amino acids: CASSLSVEGLWDTQYF. The CDR3 DNA reads as TGCGCCAGCAGCTTGTCCGTAGAGGGCCTATGGGATACGCAGTATTTT.

The V and J genes are TRBV5-1 and TRBJ2-2; 11 nucleotides align to TRBD1. Germline loops: CDR1 SGHRS, CDR2 YFSETQ. V dropped 0 bases and J dropped 3; count of bases not matched to a gene: 1. The CDR3 length is 16 residues. CDR3 residues: CASSLGDRGYTGELFF. CDR3 coding DNA: TGCGCCAGCAGCTTGGGGGACAGGGGGTACACCGGGGAGCTGTTTTTT.

This clone was recorded only once. The rearrangement uses TRBV14 and TRBJ2-7, with 8 nucleotides matching TRBD1. The V gene's germline CDR1 is SGHDN and CDR2 FVKESK. This CDR3 has 19 amino acids. Unmatched junction bases numbered 19, after V lost 2 bases and J lost 4 bases. The CDR3 DNA reads as TGTGCCAGCAGCCAAACCAGGGGGCGAGGGGAAACCTGGGCTTACGAGCAGTACTTC. It codes for CASSQTRGRGETWAYEQYF. The full variable domain, in which reference TRBV14 and TRBJ2-7 provide the parts outside the CDR3, is EAGVTQFPSHSVIEKGQTVTLRCDPISGHDNLYWYRRVMGKEIKFLLHFVKESKQDESGMPNNRFLAERTGGTYSTLKVQPAELEDSGVYFCASSQTRGRGETWAYEQYFGPGTRLTVT.

This chain connects TRBV28 to TRBJ2-2; possibly TRBD1 for D (5 bases). From germline, CDR1 is MDHEN and CDR2 SYDVKM. The CDR3 is made up of 14 amino acids. With 4 bases removed from V and 3 bases from J, the gap between germline ends came to 9 bases. CDR3 region: CASSSQGDTGELFF. The CDR3 DNA follows: TGTGCCAGCAGTTCCCAGGGTGACACCGGGGAGCTGTTTTTT.

CDR3 sequence: CATSISRTAYNEQFF. CDR3 in DNA: TGTGCCACCAGCATTTCGAGGACAGCGTACAATGAGCAGTTCTTC. V and J are TRBV15 and TRBJ2-1, with D possibly matching TRBD1 (6 bases). The CDR3 has 15 residues. V lost 4 bases and J lost 4, with 14 bases in between. Germline V CDR1 and CDR2: LNHNV, YYDKDF (reference sequence).

The chain recombines TRBV7-2 with TRBJ2-7, with D possibly matching TRBD1 (6 bases). V lost 9 bases, J lost 0 bases, and 12 bases lay in between. This CDR3 is 13 amino acids long. Germline CDR1 and CDR2: SGHTA and FQGNSA. CDR3 DNA sequence: TGTGCCAGTTCCGGACAGTCCTCCTACGAGCAGTACTTC. Residues: CASSGQSSYEQYF.

This clone was found once. V and J are TRBV6-6 and TRBJ1-1; 9 bases are shared with TRBD1. J lost 5 bases, V lost 8 bases, and 12 bases had no gene match. The CDR3 covers 15 residues. From germline, CDR1 is MNHNY and CDR2 SVGAGI (reference sequence). CDR3 residues: CASGKAGQGHTEAFF. In DNA form, the CDR3 reads TGTGCCAGCGGTAAAGCGGGACAGGGACATACTGAAGCTTTCTTT.